The present TCR beta chain was sequenced within a study of blood T cell repertoires in COVID-19. This table comes from immunoSEQ multiplex PCR, and its TCRdb copy is limited to in-frame clones, with some not included. The table records around 270,000 clones, roughly 90% of them present only once. With V trimmed by 4 bases and J by 6 bases, 7 bases remained unmatched. The germline gives CDR1 PRHDT, CDR2 FYEKMQ (reference sequence). The CDR3 length is 15 residues. Sequenced material: peripheral blood. This chain connects TRBV13 to TRBJ2-3; 10 positions agree with TRBD2. This receptor was identified in a middle-aged man with acute or convalescent COVID-19. The CDR3: CASSYLTSGADTQYF. The CDR3, as DNA: TGTGCCAGCAGCTACCTTACTAGCGGGGCTGATACGCAGTATTTT.